These T cell receptor beta chains were read from a single sample in a study of T cell responses to AZD1222 COVID-19 vaccine. TCRdb's table, derived via immunoSEQ multiplex PCR, lists solely in-frame clones and lacks some. This sample has about 120,000 clones, with about 90% found just once. The sequencing here drew on peripheral blood, taken 28 days after the second AZD1222 dose. These receptors were collected from an adult who received the AZD1222 COVID-19 vaccine. The CDR3 runs from the conserved cysteine through the conserved F or W. The D gene is left open where the match is weak. Clone size is not always given. Where it is, it says once, few, many or a class for expanded clones.

. | TRBJ1-2 | TRBD1 | TRBV28 | CAWAGTGVQDGYTF | TGTGCCTGGGCGGGGACAGGGGTACAGGATGGCTACACCTTC
. | TRBJ1-5 | . | TRBV2 | CASAAGLLNQPQHF | TGTGCCAGCGCGGCGGGCCTCCTCAATCAGCCCCAGCATTTT
. | TRBJ1-4 | . | TRBV23-1 | CASSQNCRRDGSNEKLFF | TGCGCCAGCAGTCAAAACTGCCGCCGGGACGGAAGTAATGAAAAACTGTTTTTT
. | TRBJ2-4 | TRBD1 | TRBV14 | CASSQPGQGGVNIQYF | TGTGCCAGCAGCCAGCCGGGACAGGGAGGGGTGAACATTCAGTACTTC
. | TRBJ1-1 | . | TRBV12-3/TRBV12-4 | CASSFDAGLVAFF | TGTGCCAGCAGTTTCGATGCCGGCCTCGTAGCTTTCTTT
. | TRBJ1-5 | . | TRBV6-1 | CASSEAGHSNQPQHF | TGTGCCAGCAGTGAAGCGGGTCATAGCAATCAGCCCCAGCATTTT
few | TRBJ1-4 | . | TRBV4-1 | CASSAPRRTFNEKLFF | TGCGCCAGCAGCGCCCCTAGACGAACTTTTAATGAAAAACTGTTTTTT
. | TRBJ2-7 | TRBD2 | TRBV5-4 | CASSGSGGLSYEQYF | TGTGCCAGCAGCGGTAGCGGGGGGCTCTCCTACGAGCAGTACTTC
. | TRBJ1-2 | . | TRBV5-4 | CASSFGADSNYGYTF | TGTGCCAGCAGCTTTGGGGCAGACTCTAACTATGGCTACACCTTC
. | TRBJ2-7 | TRBD1 | TRBV5-4 | CASSPQDRPSYEQYF | TGTGCCAGCAGCCCCCAGGACAGGCCCTCCTACGAGCAGTACTTC
. | TRBJ1-6 | . | TRBV5-1 | CASSLGGARDSPLHF | TGCGCCAGCAGCTTGGGGGGGGCGCGAGATTCACCCCTCCACTTT
. | TRBJ2-7 | . | TRBV18 | CASSQGSGYEQYF | TGTGCCAGCTCACAGGGTAGTGGCTACGAGCAGTACTTC
few | TRBJ1-5 | . | TRBV14 | CASSQSSNQPQHF | TGTGCCAGCAGCCAATCCAGCAATCAGCCCCAGCATTTT
. | TRBJ1-3 | . | TRBV4-1 | CASSQDGFGAGAGNTIYF | TGCGCCAGCAGCCAAGACGGGTTCGGGGCAGGGGCTGGAAACACCATATATTTT
. | TRBJ1-2 | . | TRBV28 | CAGSDTPSANYGYTF | TGTGCGGGGTCTGATACACCCTCAGCTAACTATGGCTACACCTTC
. | TRBJ1-2 | . | TRBV25-1 | CASSARENYGYTF | TGTGCCAGCAGTGCGAGGGAAAACTATGGCTACACCTTC
. | TRBJ1-6 | TRBD1 | TRBV7-8 | CASSLVAGGDSPLHF | TGTGCCAGCAGCTTAGTGGCAGGGGGCGATTCACCCCTCCACTTT
. | TRBJ2-7 | . | TRBV7-9 | CASSLYGAYEQYF | TGTGCCAGCAGCTTATACGGCGCCTACGAGCAGTACTTC
. | TRBJ2-7 | . | TRBV7-9 | CASSPFPNAKDDEQYF | TGTGCCAGCAGCCCCTTCCCCAACGCGAAGGACGACGAGCAGTACTTC
. | TRBJ2-2 | . | TRBV2 | CASSGLILTGNTGELFF | TGTGCCAGCAGTGGTTTGATCTTGACAGGGAACACCGGGGAGCTGTTTTTT
. | TRBJ2-7 | TRBD1 | TRBV19 | CASSIDWGRDSYEQYF | TGTGCCAGTAGTATAGATTGGGGACGGGACAGCTACGAGCAGTACTTC
. | TRBJ1-5 | . | TRBV11-2 | CASSLEGRSNQPQHF | TGTGCCAGCAGCTTAGAAGGCAGGAGCAATCAGCCCCAGCATTTT
. | TRBJ2-2 | . | TRBV6-6 | CASSYRIGELFF | TGTGCCAGCAGTTACCGGATCGGGGAGCTGTTTTTT
. | TRBJ2-1 | . | TRBV5-8 | CASSLGVAPYNEQFF | TGTGCCAGCAGCCTCGGAGTAGCGCCCTACAATGAGCAGTTCTTC
. | TRBJ2-7 | TRBD2 | TRBV9 | CASSAWTSGGYEQYF | TGTGCCAGCAGCGCGTGGACTAGCGGAGGCTACGAGCAGTACTTC
. | TRBJ1-2 | TRBD1 | TRBV6-1 | CASSEISDRAYGYTF | TGTGCCAGCAGTGAAATTTCGGACAGGGCCTATGGCTACACCTTC
. | TRBJ1-4 | . | TRBV19 | CASSKGPFGSTNEKLFF | TGTGCCAGTAGTAAGGGCCCTTTCGGATCAACTAATGAAAAACTGTTTTTT
. | TRBJ2-3 | TRBD1 | TRBV29-1 | CSVYGTGDTDTQYF | TGCAGCGTCTACGGGACAGGTGACACAGATACGCAGTATTTT
. | TRBJ2-7 | . | TRBV10-3 | CAIRTGTTTYEQYF | TGTGCCATCAGAACCGGGACAACAACCTACGAGCAGTACTTC
once | TRBJ2-2 | . | TRBV27 | CASSTGTFNTGELFF | TGTGCCAGCAGCACAGGGACTTTTAACACCGGGGAGCTGTTTTTT